These 7 T cell receptor beta chains originate from one sample sequenced in a study of cytomegalovirus exposure and HLA in healthy donors. The PCR contained 60 Vbeta and 13 Jbeta primers. Using immunoSEQ multiplex PCR, the repertoire was profiled, and TCRdb retains in-frame clones only, with some absent. Of about 160,000 clones detected, 60% to 80% appear once; the ten largest clones hold about 0.93%. Sequenced: PBMCs. Every receptor here comes from a woman aged 50 to 60 in good health and CMV-seropositive.

The CDR3 reads CASSEMGGSYGYTF. Here the CDR3 DNA reads TGTGCCAGCAGTGAAATGGGGGGGAGCTATGGCTACACCTTC. The J gene is TRBJ1-2, the V gene TRBV2; TRBD1 might be the D (5 bases). CDR1 SNHLY and CDR2 FYNNEI come from the germline V gene. Trimming pared 2 bases from V and 4 bases from J, leaving 11 bases between. This CDR3 has 14 residues.

This clone appeared a single time. This chain's CDR3 is CAITGQGGGSYNEQFF. The CDR3 DNA reads as TGTGCCATCACCGGACAGGGGGGGGGCTCCTACAATGAGCAGTTCTTC. The genes are TRBV10-3 and TRBJ2-1, with 10 bases identical to TRBD1. J was trimmed by 0 bases and V by 7 bases; bases with no gene match: 6. This CDR3 region has 16 residues. The germline CDR1 and CDR2 sequences are ENHRY and SYGVKD.

This chain joins TRBV19 and TRBJ1-2; D possibly corresponds to TRBD1 (5 bases). This CDR3 is built from 13 residues. The ends were cut back, 7 bases at V and 5 bases at J, with 14 bases in the middle. The germline CDR1 and CDR2 sequences are LNHDA and SQIVND (reference sequence). The CDR3 is CASIRRAGYGYTF. The CDR3 DNA reads TGTGCCAGTATTCGGAGGGCAGGGTATGGCTACACCTTC.

The chain links TRBV7-9 to TRBJ2-7; D not certain. From germline, CDR1 is SEHNR and CDR2 FQNEAQ (reference sequence). Trimming removed 5 bases from V and 7 bases from J, with 12 bases in between. The CDR3 is 12 amino acids. This chain's CDR3 is CASSTLDREQYF. In nucleotides, the CDR3 is TGTGCCAGCAGCACTCTTGATCGGGAGCAGTACTTC.

J is TRBJ2-5 and V is TRBV19; 9 bases agree with TRBD1. The CDR3 has 16 amino acids. Germline V lookup: CDR1 LNHDA, CDR2 SQIVND (reference sequence). V lost 8 bases to trimming and J lost 1 base; unmatched junction nucleotides: 11. CDR3 DNA: TGTGCCAGTGAAGCAAGTGGACAGGGGATCCAAGAGACCCAGTACTTC. Amino acid sequence: CASEASGQGIQETQYF. The full variable domain, completed using reference TRBV19 and TRBJ2-5, is DGGITQSPKYLFRKEGQNVTLSCEQNLNHDAMYWYRQDPGQGLRLIYYSQIVNDFQKGDIAEGYSVSREKKESFPLTVTSAQKNPTAFYLCASEASGQGIQETQYFGPGTRLLVL.

This clone was picked up a small number of times. At one end, the junction sequence differs from germline, possibly due to a read error. The chain couples TRBV6-1 to TRBJ2-1, with TRBD1 matching 8 bases. The CDR3 is made up of 15 amino acids. Germline assignment: CDR1 MNHNS and CDR2 SASEGT. The CDR3 bases are TGTGCCAGCAGTCCAGGACAGGGATCCTTCAATGAGCAGTTCTTC. Translation: CASSPGQGSFNEQFF.

The rearrangement joins TRBV9 to TRBJ2-5; tentative D call: TRBD2 (6 bases). Trimming cost V 0 bases and J 5 bases, with 11 bases left between them. The CDR3 has 14 residues. CDR1 and CDR2 from the germline V gene are SGDLS and YYNGEE. CDR3 in DNA: TGTGCCAGCAGCGTAGCGGGGGTTGGTGAGACCCAGTACTTC. Protein sequence: CASSVAGVGETQYF. The whole variable domain, remainder taken from reference TRBV9 and TRBJ2-5, is DSGVTQTPKHLITATGQRVTLRCSPRSGDLSVYWYQQSLDQGLQFLIQYYNGEERAKGNILERFSAQQFPDLHSELNLSSLELGDSALYFCASSVAGVGETQYFGPGTRLLVL.